These T cell receptor beta chains were read from a single sample in a study of blood T cell repertoires in COVID-19. Produced via immunoSEQ multiplex PCR; TCRdb's table is partial and in-frame only. The sample has approximately 360,000 clones, around four fifths seen once. The source material was PBMCs or T cells enriched from blood (not recorded which). The receptors derive from a woman in her forties or fifties who had recovered from COVID-19. The CDR3 runs from the conserved cysteine through the conserved F or W. A D gene is named only where the DNA matches it firmly. A clone size is listed for some rows: how often the clone was seen (once, few, many), or a class if it is expanded.

few,TRBJ1-6,-,TRBV5-1,CASSLGQGPYPLHF,TGCGCCAGCAGCTTGGGCCAGGGGCCCTATCCCCTCCACTTT
-,TRBJ2-1,-,TRBV29-1,CSVQNTIYNEQFF,TGCAGCGTCCAGAACACGATCTACAATGAGCAGTTCTTC
-,TRBJ1-1,TRBD1,TRBV18,CASSPRPGQGGDYTEAFF,TGTGCCAGCTCACCACGACCGGGACAGGGAGGAGATTACACTGAAGCTTTCTTT
once,TRBJ2-1,TRBD2,TRBV9,CASSARLADYNEQFF,TGTGCCAGCAGCGCTCGACTAGCGGATTACAATGAGCAGTTCTTC
-,TRBJ1-1,-,TRBV6-2/TRBV6-3,CASSNAATGREGAFF,TGTGCCAGCAGCAATGCTGCAACAGGGAGAGAGGGAGCTTTCTTT
once,TRBJ2-2,TRBD1,TRBV7-2,CASSFQQGYTGELFF,TGTGCCAGCAGCTTCCAACAGGGGTATACCGGGGAGCTGTTTTTT
-,TRBJ2-7,TRBD2,TRBV19,CASSIRGGNHYEQYF,TGTGCCAGTAGTATCCGGGGGGGCAACCACTACGAGCAGTACTTC
-,TRBJ1-5,TRBD1,TRBV6-5,CASEHQDRGQPQHF,TGTGCCAGCGAACATCAGGACAGGGGCCAGCCCCAGCATTTT
-,TRBJ2-7,TRBD1,TRBV9,CASSVGVVGQGGEQYF,TGTGCCAGCAGCGTAGGGGTTGTGGGACAGGGGGGCGAGCAGTACTTC
-,TRBJ2-5,TRBD1,TRBV27,CASSLSPGQGGETQYF,TGTGCCAGCAGTTTATCTCCGGGACAGGGGGGAGAGACCCAGTACTTC
-,TRBJ2-5,-,TRBV19,CASSIRRGETQYF,TGTGCCAGTAGTATTCGACGCGGGGAGACCCAGTACTTC
-,TRBJ2-7,-,TRBV4-1,CASSLRSGSYEQYF,TGCGCCAGCAGCCTCCGGTCGGGGTCCTACGAGCAGTACTTC
-,TRBJ2-7,TRBD2,TRBV30,CAWSVFGRAGLYSYEQYF,TGTGCCTGGAGTGTATTTGGAAGAGCGGGGCTTTACTCCTACGAGCAGTACTTC
-,TRBJ2-2,TRBD1,TRBV11-1,CASSTGTGPNTGELFF,TGTGCCAGCAGCACGGGGACAGGGCCGAACACCGGGGAGCTGTTTTTT